This T cell receptor beta chain was obtained from a study of blood T cell repertoires in COVID-19. About the research overall: PBMCs, B-cell-depleted T cells, or T cells provided the cDNA or gDNA that made up the material.

Participant age was roughly 18 to 90 years, and participants resided in fewer than 25 US areas. In assigning cohorts, the study relied on participant-reported clinical history. Recovery among Cohort 3 donors was established by two negative PCRs, clearance, or symptom resolution. The CDR3 is 14 amino acids. V was pared by 5 bases and J by 4 bases, with 11 bases between. CDR1 KGHSH and CDR2 LQKENI come from the germline V gene. Produced via immunoSEQ multiplex PCR; TCRdb's table is partial and in-frame only. Among some 240,000 clones listed, roughly 80% were seen once. The chain is built from TRBV18 and TRBJ2-2; perhaps TRBD2 as D (5 bases). The clonotype was recovered from a middle-aged man who had recovered from COVID-19. The sample taken for sequencing was PBMCs or T cells enriched from blood (not recorded which). This chain's CDR3 is CASSAGIGTGELFF. Here the CDR3 DNA reads TGTGCCAGCTCAGCCGGGATTGGCACCGGGGAGCTGTTTTTT.